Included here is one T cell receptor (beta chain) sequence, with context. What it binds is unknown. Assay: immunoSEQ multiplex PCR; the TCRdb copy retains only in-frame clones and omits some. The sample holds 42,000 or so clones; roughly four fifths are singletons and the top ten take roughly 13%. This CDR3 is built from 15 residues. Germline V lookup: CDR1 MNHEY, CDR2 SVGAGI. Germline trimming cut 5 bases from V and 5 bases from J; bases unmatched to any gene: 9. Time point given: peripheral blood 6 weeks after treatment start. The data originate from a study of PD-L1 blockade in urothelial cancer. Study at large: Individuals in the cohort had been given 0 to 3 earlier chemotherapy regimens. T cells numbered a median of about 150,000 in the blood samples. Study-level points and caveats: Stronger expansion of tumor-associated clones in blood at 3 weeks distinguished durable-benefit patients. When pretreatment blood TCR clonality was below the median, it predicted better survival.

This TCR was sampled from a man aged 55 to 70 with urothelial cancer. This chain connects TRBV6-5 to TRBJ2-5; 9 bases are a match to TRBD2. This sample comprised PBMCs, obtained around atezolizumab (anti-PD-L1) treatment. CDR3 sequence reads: CASSHSGGGEETQYF. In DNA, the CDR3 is TGTGCCAGCAGTCACAGTGGCGGGGGGGAGGAGACCCAGTACTTC.